This entry lists 13 T cell receptor beta chains sequenced from one sample in a study of cytomegalovirus exposure and HLA in healthy donors. The PCR made use of 60 Vbeta and 13 Jbeta primers. Sequencing used immunoSEQ multiplex PCR; TCRdb keeps in-frame clones, though not all of them. The sample carries over 150,000 clones, approximately 85% recorded once. Sequencing was done on a sample of PBMCs. The receptors stem from a woman in her forties or fifties in good health and CMV-seropositive.

The chain recombines TRBV28 with TRBJ2-3; 9 nucleotides match TRBD2. With 10 bases clipped from V and 1 base from J, the junction kept 6 bases outside the gene matches. Germline V gene sequence: CDR1 MDHEN, CDR2 SYDVKM. This CDR3 has 14 amino acids. The CDR3 reads CATNPSGGTDTQYF. The CDR3 DNA sequence: TGTGCCACCAACCCTAGCGGGGGCACAGATACGCAGTATTTT.

This chain connects TRBV6-5 to TRBJ1-6; TRBD1 matches 10 bases. CDR1 is MNHEY and CDR2 is SVGAGI in the germline V gene. V was pared by 6 bases and J by 10 bases, with 6 bases of the junction left unmatched. The CDR3 is made up of 14 amino acids. CDR3 coding DNA: TGTGCCAGCAGCGGCGACAGGGGGCTATCACCCCTCCACTTT. Protein: CASSGDRGLSPLHF.

The chain is built from TRBV7-9 and TRBJ1-2; D is perhaps TRBD1 (5 bases). Germline values: CDR1 SEHNR, CDR2 FQNEAQ (reference sequence). V was cut by 5 bases and J by 4 bases, with 8 bases left in between. This CDR3 region has 12 residues. The CDR3 nucleotides read TGTGCCAGCAGCCCGGGGGTCTATGGCTACACCTTC. Translation: CASSPGVYGYTF.

This chain links TRBV5-6 with TRBJ2-1; D is perhaps TRBD2 (7 bases). The CDR3 is made up of 15 amino acids. Germline lookup yields CDR1 SGHDT and CDR2 YYEEEE. Trimming pared 3 bases from V and 4 bases from J, leaving 14 bases between. The CDR3 spells CASSWGGGAYNEQFF. The CDR3 DNA reads TGTGCCAGCAGCTGGGGGGGCGGAGCATACAATGAGCAGTTCTTC.

V gene TRBV15 combines with J gene TRBJ1-2; D is unclear. V shed 7 bases and J shed 2 bases, with 11 bases lying between them. Looked up from germline, CDR1 is LNHNV and CDR2 is YYDKDF (reference sequence). The CDR3 runs 13 residues. The CDR3 reads CATKDGENYGYTF. CDR3 sequence (DNA): TGTGCCACCAAGGACGGGGAAAACTATGGCTACACCTTC.

This clone came up once. This rearrangement joins TRBV7-6 to TRBJ1-1; no reliable D call. V was pared by 3 bases and J by 1 base, with 9 bases between. CDR1 is SGHVS and CDR2 is FNYEAQ in the germline V gene. This CDR3 is 14 amino acids long. The CDR3 region has the DNA TGTGCCAGCAGCTTTTACGGTCCGAACACTGAAGCTTTCTTT. Amino acid sequence: CASSFYGPNTEAFF.

This chain links TRBV5-1 with TRBJ2-7, with D perhaps TRBD1 (6 bases). The germline V gene encodes CDR1 SGHRS and CDR2 YFSETQ. The CDR3 is 13 amino acids. The ends were cut back, 4 bases at V and 4 bases at J, with 12 bases in the middle. This CDR3 reads CASSVERGYEQYF. DNA for the CDR3: TGCGCCAGCAGCGTGGAAAGGGGGTACGAGCAGTACTTC.

CDR3 protein: CASRVQEQETQYF. The CDR3 DNA reads as TGTGCCAGCAGGGTTCAGGAACAAGAGACCCAGTACTTC. The V and J genes are TRBV6-1 and TRBJ2-5; D remains unclear. The CDR3 length is 13 residues. V lost 6 bases and J 2 bases, leaving 10 bases between the germline ends. Germline assignment: CDR1 MNHNS and CDR2 SASEGT.

V usage is TRBV5-1 and J usage is TRBJ1-2; maybe TRBD1 (5 bases). CDR1 is SGHRS, CDR2 YFSETQ, per germline. The CDR3 is 14 residues long. V lost 1 base and J 13 bases, leaving 20 bases between the germline ends. Here the CDR3 DNA reads TGCGCCAGCAGCTTGTATGGTTTGCGGCAGGGTGCCACCTTC. Its translation: CASSLYGLRQGATF.

The chain combines TRBV6-1 with TRBJ2-3; D gene ambiguous. The CDR3 covers 16 residues. V shed 3 bases and J shed 0 bases, with 13 bases lying between them. The germline V gene has CDR1 MNHNS and CDR2 SASEGT. CDR3 nucleotides: TGTGCCAGCAGTGAGTTCTCCCACTCTAGCACAGATACGCAGTATTTT. Its protein is CASSEFSHSSTDTQYF.

The V gene is TRBV4-3, the J gene TRBJ2-3; TRBD2 matches 9 bases. This CDR3 has 18 residues. The trim removed 6 bases at V and 6 bases at J, leaving 19 bases unmatched. Germline CDR1 is LGHNA and CDR2 is YSLEER. CDR3 protein: CASSRGGKAGGPTDTQYF. The CDR3 DNA follows: TGCGCCAGCAGTCGCGGGGGTAAAGCGGGGGGTCCCACGGATACGCAGTATTTT.

The J gene is TRBJ2-1, the V gene TRBV10-3; the match to TRBD1 covers 8 bases. With V trimmed by 6 bases and J by 7 bases, 8 bases remained unmatched. The CDR3 is 14 amino acids. The germline V gene encodes CDR1 ENHRY and CDR2 SYGVKD. CDR3 nucleotides: TGTGCCATCAGGACAGGGGTTACTACAAATGAGCAGTTCTTC. It specifies CAIRTGVTTNEQFF.

The CDR3 protein is CASAHGASGGEEQFF. The CDR3 DNA is TGTGCCAGCGCCCATGGGGCTAGCGGGGGGGAAGAGCAGTTCTTC. The gene calls are TRBV28 and TRBJ2-1; 12 bases map to TRBD2. The junction had 12 bases not matched to a gene; V was cut back by 8 bases and J by 10 bases. The germline V gene has CDR1 MDHEN and CDR2 SYDVKM. This CDR3 comprises 15 residues.